The subject of this entry is one TCR beta chain. The germline CDR1 and CDR2 sequences are LNHDA and SQIVND (reference sequence). The CDR3 runs 17 residues. With V trimmed by 5 bases and J by 7 bases, 17 bases remained unmatched. The data belong to a study of blood T cell repertoires in COVID-19. About the study: The United States, Italy and Spain were the sources of the acute and convalescent COVID-19 samples. Sources were T cells, B-cell-depleted T cells, or PBMCs; the material itself was cDNA or gDNA.

Libraries were prepared by immunoSEQ multiplex PCR; TCRdb keeps only in-frame clonotypes and omits some of them. The sample shows about 380,000 clones, 81% of them seen only once. The sample was peripheral blood. The chain has TRBV19 and TRBJ2-1, with 7 nucleotides matching TRBD2. This receptor was obtained from a human donor with acute or convalescent COVID-19. The donor label of this sample is uncertain. The CDR3 DNA follows: TGTGCCAGTAGTTTGGGGCGTGGGGGGAGGGTTCGTAATGAGCAGTTCTTC. This encodes CASSLGRGGRVRNEQFF.